These T cell receptor beta chains were read from a single sample in a study of breast tumors, draining lymph nodes, adjacent tissues. TCRdb reprocessed the multiplex PCR reads via MiXCR and lists one record per CDR3 protein. Of 60,000 to 75,000 distinct CDR3 sequences listed, 45% to 60% were seen once; the top ten hold around a fifth. Material: breast tumor tissue. These receptors were obtained from a female donor with breast cancer. Some clones in this sample may be carry-over from other donors' samples. The conserved cysteine and the conserved F or W are not part of the CDR3 here. The D gene is left open where the match is weak.

D gene,V gene,CDR3 protein
-,TRBV11-2,ASSPGRLNTGELF
TRBD2,TRBV2,ASSGDLAGAAGANVLT
-,TRBV11-3,ASSFLGDTQY
-,TRBV5-1,ASSLGAVNSGKLF
TRBD2,TRBV20-1,SARDLTSGGVETQY
-,TRBV19,ASSRVLVGELF
TRBD2,TRBV7-6,ARLAGPYEQY
-,TRBV20-1,SARVPGPGAGTDTQY
-,TRBV7-2,ASTRRQGWNEQF
-,TRBV3-1,AGSPGPSSYEQY
-,TRBV15,ATSRGGAANTGELF
-,TRBV19,ASSMTALGRDGYT
-,TRBV13,ASTYGAEPPNEQC
-,TRBV5-1,ASSLEGTNEKLF
-,TRBV9,ASSVVPGTLPGSGNTIY
-,TRBV11-1,ASSLMGRTGNNEQY
TRBD2,TRBV29-1,SASNPSGNEQF
-,TRBV2,ASSEAGNRGRVDTQY
TRBD1,TRBV20-1,SALRTGTYEQY
-,TRBV2,ASSPQAGYQETQY
TRBD2,TRBV18,ASSPIAGGVEDTQY
-,TRBV9,ASSFFSRAVEPQH
-,TRBV6-5,ASSSGQRYNEQF
TRBD1,TRBV2,ASSEGQGALISTNYGYT
-,TRBV5-5,ASSLSFGYEQF
TRBD2,TRBV20-1,SARASGLVAETQY
-,TRBV19,ASSIDSTGLGSLGTQY
-,TRBV20-1,SARGDTGEGANVLT
TRBD1,TRBV4-1,ASSQDPPGQGYEQY
TRBD1,TRBV5-1,ASSPTGGNSPLH
TRBD1,TRBV7-3,ASSVRGQGGHEQY
-,TRBV29-1,SVEDLGGELF
-,TRBV9,ASSVARGIYGYT
-,TRBV19,ASSTRGNTIY
-,TRBV20-1,SASPWRETQY
TRBD2,TRBV20-1,SATSGTSSYEQY
-,TRBV3-1,ASSQALNSPLH
-,TRBV11-2,ASSAGSYEQY
-,TRBV6-1,ASSLAGGARQPQH
TRBD2,TRBV7-3,ASSPGLAGETQY
-,TRBV6-6,ASSYGEEVEKLF
TRBD1,TRBV6-6,ASSFRTDRGSNQPQH